The 27 T cell receptor beta chains below were found in one sample sequenced in a study of cytomegalovirus exposure and HLA in healthy donors. Amplification used 60 Vbeta primers and 13 Jbeta primers. Libraries were prepared by immunoSEQ multiplex PCR; TCRdb keeps only in-frame clonotypes and omits some of them. Of some 170,000 clones in the sample, about four fifths were seen once. The sample consisted of PBMCs. These TCRs come from a man aged 50 to 60 in good health and CMV-seropositive.

V gene TRBV19 combines with J gene TRBJ2-3; 8 positions agree with TRBD1. Germline V gene sequence: CDR1 LNHDA, CDR2 SQIVND (reference sequence). CDR3 length: 15 amino acids. J gave up 6 bases and V 1 base, and 6 bases lay outside the gene matches. Written as DNA, the CDR3 is TGTGCCAGTAGTATAGGGGGGACAGGAGGGGATACGCAGTATTTT. Protein product: CASSIGGTGGDTQYF.

V is TRBV11-3 and J is TRBJ2-5; perhaps TRBD1 as D (6 bases). Trimming stripped 5 bases from V and 4 bases from J, with 11 bases between. Germline loops: CDR1 SGHNT, CDR2 YENEEA. This CDR3 contains 13 residues. CDR3 DNA sequence: TGTGCCAGCAGCGATCAGGGGAGAGAGACCCAGTACTTC. Residues: CASSDQGRETQYF.

This rearrangement joins TRBV6-5 to TRBJ2-7; TRBD1 matches 8 bases. Germline CDR1 and CDR2: MNHEY and SVGAGI. The CDR3 is 14 residues long. Trimming cost V 8 bases and J 5 bases; bases outside gene matches: 11. The CDR3 is CASWTGQDFHEQYF. As DNA, the CDR3 is TGTGCCAGCTGGACGGGACAGGACTTCCACGAGCAGTACTTC.

This chain links TRBV6-1 with TRBJ1-3; a possible D gene is TRBD1 (5 bases). Germline V gene sequence: CDR1 MNHNS, CDR2 SASEGT. CDR3 length: 16 residues. V was pared by 4 bases and J by 0 bases, with 13 bases between. For the CDR3, the DNA is TGTGCCAGCAGTGGCCAACTCAGGGACTCTGGAAACACCATATATTTT. It translates to CASSGQLRDSGNTIYF.

V and J are TRBV18 and TRBJ1-5, with 8 positions matching TRBD1. V lost 3 bases to trimming and J lost 2 bases; unmatched junction nucleotides: 6. CDR3 length: 16 residues. Germline CDR1 and CDR2: KGHSH and LQKENI. CDR3 sequence reads: CASSPSMTGGNQPQHF. The DNA of the CDR3 is TGTGCCAGCTCACCCTCCATGACAGGGGGCAATCAGCCCCAGCATTTT.

This clone turned up a few times. The V and J genes are TRBV29-1 and TRBJ2-1, with TRBD2 matching 7 bases. The germline V gene has CDR1 SQVTM and CDR2 ANQGSEA. This CDR3 is built from 12 residues. V lost 8 bases to trimming and J lost 2 bases; unmatched junction nucleotides: 3. CDR3 DNA: TGCAGCACTCGGGGGGCCTACAATGAGCAGTTCTTC. It codes for CSTRGAYNEQFF.

The gene calls are TRBV7-9 and TRBJ2-5; tentative D call: TRBD2 (5 bases). The germline V gene encodes CDR1 SEHNR and CDR2 FQNEAQ (reference sequence). Trimming took 1 base from V and 4 from J, leaving 16 bases between them. The CDR3 totals 16 residues. Here the CDR3 reads CASSLVWSPGGETQYF. CDR3 nucleotide sequence: TGTGCCAGCAGCTTAGTGTGGTCCCCCGGAGGAGAGACCCAGTACTTC.

This clone was counted once. Mismatch with germline at one junction end may stem from a read error. The chain carries TRBV7-7 and TRBJ2-5; 7 nucleotides match TRBD1. This CDR3 has 13 residues. CDR1 and CDR2 from the germline V gene are SSHAT and FNYEAQ (reference sequence). The CDR3, as DNA: TGTGCTAGCATCCCGACAGGGCAAGAGACCCAGTACTTC. Protein: CASIPTGQETQYF. Full variable domain (missing parts from reference TRBV7-7 and TRBJ2-5): GAGVSQSPRYKVTKRGQDVTLRCDPISSHATLYWYQQALGQGPEFLTYFNYEAQPDKSGLPSDRFSAERPEGSISTLTIQRTEQRDSAMYRCASIPTGQETQYFGPGTRLLVL.

The rearrangement uses TRBV5-1 and TRBJ2-3; 7 nucleotides agree with TRBD2. With V trimmed by 4 bases and J by 1 base, 6 bases remained unmatched. This CDR3 has 15 residues. CDR1 is SGHRS, CDR2 YFSETQ, per germline. The CDR3 nucleotides are TGCGCCAGCAGCGGAAAGGCGGGGGGCACAGATACGCAGTATTTT. The encoded protein is CASSGKAGGTDTQYF.

The chain recombines TRBV6-1 with TRBJ2-2, with a tentative D call TRBD2 (5 bases). This CDR3 spans 17 amino acids. V shed 3 bases and J shed 0 bases, with 14 bases lying between them. Germline V gene lookup returns CDR1 MNHNS and CDR2 SASEGT. The CDR3 DNA follows: TGTGCCAGCAGTGATGTTCGGGGAAGCGCGAACACCGGGGAGCTGTTTTTT. It codes for CASSDVRGSANTGELFF.

The V gene is TRBV28, the J gene TRBJ1-2, with unresolved D. The germline V gene has CDR1 MDHEN and CDR2 SYDVKM. There are 12 residues in the CDR3. Between the trimmed V and J ends, which lost 6 bases and 8 bases, there was a span of 13 bases. As DNA, the CDR3 is TGTGCCAGCAGGGTCGGAGCCCGAGGCTACACCTTC. It is translated as CASRVGARGYTF.

The chain is built from TRBV7-9 and TRBJ2-7; 8 bases fit TRBD1. Germline values: CDR1 SEHNR, CDR2 FQNEAQ (reference sequence). This CDR3 spans 15 amino acids. After removal of 5 bases from V and 1 base from J, the junction contained 7 bases not matched to a gene. Written as DNA, the CDR3 is TGTGCCAGCAGCCCGGGACAGGAGAGTTCCTACGAGCAGTACTTC. Its protein product is CASSPGQESSYEQYF.

The V gene is TRBV19, the J gene TRBJ2-3, with 8 bases fitting TRBD2. Trimming at V came to 1 base and at J to 5 bases, leaving 5 bases not matched to a gene. The germline gives CDR1 LNHDA, CDR2 SQIVND (reference sequence). The CDR3 extends over 15 amino acids. CDR3 coding DNA: TGTGCCAGTAGTATAGTCGGAGCGGGAGTAGATACGCAGTATTTT. It yields the protein CASSIVGAGVDTQYF.

CDR3 DNA: TGTGCCAGCAGCCCCTCGGGGGAGCAGTACTTC. Translated, it gives CASSPSGEQYF. The chain couples TRBV28 to TRBJ2-7; possibly TRBD2 for D (5 bases). The germline V and J ends were trimmed by 6 bases and 7 bases, with 10 bases remaining between them. The CDR3 sequence is 11 residues long. CDR1 is MDHEN, CDR2 SYDVKM, per germline.

The rearrangement joins TRBV28 to TRBJ2-7; 9 bases fit TRBD2. Germline V gene sequence: CDR1 MDHEN, CDR2 SYDVKM. The CDR3 is 15 residues long. V lost 3 bases, J lost 3 bases, and 6 bases stayed unmatched. For the CDR3, the DNA is TGTGCCAGCAGTTTCGCGGCTAGCGGGGACTACGAGCAGTACTTC. It translates to CASSFAASGDYEQYF.

This clone was detected a few times. The sample contains more than one DNA sequence encoding this CDR3. The chain employs TRBV7-3 and TRBJ2-3; D not resolved. CDR3 length: 14 amino acids. Germline CDR1 SGHTA, CDR2 FQGTGA. V lost 1 base, J lost 2 bases, and 7 bases lay in between. In DNA, the CDR3 is TGTGCCAGCAGCTTAAGCGGATCCACAGATACGCAGTATTTT. This translates into CASSLSGSTDTQYF.

J is TRBJ1-5 and V is TRBV18; maybe TRBD1 (5 bases). V was shortened by 4 bases and J by 7 bases, with 11 bases between the two germline ends. Germline-derived CDR1 and CDR2 are KGHSH and LQKENI. The CDR3 is 13 residues long. DNA of the CDR3: TGTGCCAGCTCACTGGGACTTTCGCAGCCCCAGCATTTT. Its translation: CASSLGLSQPQHF.

This chain joins TRBV2 and TRBJ1-5; D ambiguous. This CDR3 spans 14 amino acids. The V gene's germline CDR1 is SNHLY and CDR2 FYNNEI. Trimming shortened V by 6 bases and J by 1 base, and 10 bases separated the two germline ends. The CDR3 is CASSRGQSNQPQHF. DNA of the CDR3: TGTGCCAGCAGCCGAGGGCAGAGCAATCAGCCCCAGCATTTT.

The rearrangement links TRBV6-1 to TRBJ1-6; the D is unclear. The length of the CDR3 is 11 residues. Trimming stripped 3 bases from V and 12 bases from J, with 6 bases between. Germline V gives CDR1 MNHNS, CDR2 SASEGT. Here the CDR3 reads CASSEYLPLHF. CDR3 nucleotides: TGTGCCAGCAGTGAGTACTTACCCCTCCACTTT.

This clone appeared a single time. The chain is built from TRBV9 and TRBJ1-2; no firm D call. With 4 bases removed from V and 2 bases from J, the gap between germline ends came to 9 bases. Germline V gene sequence: CDR1 SGDLS, CDR2 YYNGEE. This CDR3 has 13 residues. The CDR3 sequence is CASSPLSNYGYTF. In DNA form, the CDR3 reads TGTGCCAGCAGCCCCCTCTCGAACTATGGCTACACCTTC.

J is TRBJ1-2 and V is TRBV7-3, with a weak D call TRBD1 (6 bases). Germline V lookup: CDR1 SGHTA, CDR2 FQGTGA. The CDR3 is 13 residues long. Trimming cost V 1 base and J 8 bases, with 11 bases left between them. This CDR3 is CASSLNREGGYTF. CDR3 in DNA: TGTGCCAGCAGCTTAAACAGGGAGGGGGGCTACACCTTC.

The chain carries TRBV11-2 and TRBJ2-3, with a weak D call TRBD2 (6 bases). V lost 0 bases and J 9 bases, leaving 7 bases between the germline ends. CDR1 and CDR2 (germline): SGHAT, FQNNGV. The length of the CDR3 is 12 residues. CDR3 nucleotides: TGTGCCAGCAGCTTAGAGGGACTGACGCAGTATTTT. It codes for CASSLEGLTQYF.

This clone came up once. V and J are TRBV4-1 and TRBJ2-4; D possibly corresponds to TRBD2 (6 bases). Trimming cost V 2 bases and J 4 bases, with 12 bases left between them. CDR1 and CDR2 from the germline V gene are MGHRA and YSYEKL. The CDR3 runs to 15 residues. The CDR3, as DNA: TGCGCCAGCAGCCAACTCCTCGCGGGGAAAAACATTCAGTACTTC. Its protein is CASSQLLAGKNIQYF.

The chain employs TRBV4-3 and TRBJ2-7, with a possible D match to TRBD1 (5 bases). Germline CDR1 LGHNA, CDR2 YSLEER. Between the trimmed V and J ends, which lost 0 bases and 6 bases, there was a span of 9 bases. The CDR3 has 13 amino acids. The CDR3 coding sequence is TGCGCCAGCAGCCAAGATACAGGTCCCGAGCAGTACTTC. As protein: CASSQDTGPEQYF.

The gene calls are TRBV28 and TRBJ2-7; D is possibly TRBD2 (6 bases). Deletions cut 5 bases from V and 2 bases from J, with 16 bases between. This CDR3 is 15 amino acids long. The germline CDR1 and CDR2 sequences are MDHEN and SYDVKM. The CDR3 spells CASSPPSDGPYEQYF. CDR3 in DNA: TGTGCCAGCAGTCCTCCTAGCGATGGACCCTACGAGCAGTACTTC.

This sequence joins TRBV19 and TRBJ2-1; 8 bases are shared with TRBD2. The CDR3 has 14 residues. Trimming took 1 base from V and 6 from J; bases not matched to a gene: 2. CDR1 LNHDA and CDR2 SQIVND come from the germline V gene (reference sequence). The CDR3: CASSIAGGSNEQFF. Here the CDR3 DNA reads TGTGCCAGTAGTATAGCGGGAGGGTCCAATGAGCAGTTCTTC. The full variable domain, its missing parts supplied by reference TRBV19 and TRBJ2-1, is DGGITQSPKYLFRKEGQNVTLSCEQNLNHDAMYWYRQDPGQGLRLIYYSQIVNDFQKGDIAEGYSVSREKKESFPLTVTSAQKNPTAFYLCASSIAGGSNEQFFGPGTRLTVL.

V gene TRBV28 combines with J gene TRBJ2-7; 10 nucleotides align to TRBD2. Unmatched junction bases numbered 9, after V lost 6 bases and J lost 7 bases. CDR1 and CDR2 from the germline V gene are MDHEN and SYDVKM. CDR3 length: 14 amino acids. CDR3 region: CASRWTSGGGEQYF. The CDR3 region has the DNA TGTGCCAGCAGGTGGACTAGCGGAGGGGGTGAGCAGTACTTC.